One sample yielded the 6 T cell receptor beta chains listed below, sequenced in a study of T cells in Graves' hyperthyroidism and ophthalmopathy. TCR beta CDR3 regions were amplified from RNA transcripts. The study used the HTBI primer set for a first-round RT-PCR of the TCR CDR3. TCRdb reanalysed the multiplex PCR reads using MiXCR and keeps one entry per CDR3 protein. The table records some 560,000 distinct CDR3 sequences, more than 15% of them present only once. The sequencing sample was made of blood. Receptor source: a woman in her 30s with Graves' hyperthyroidism.

This clonotype was detected many times. This sequence joins TRBV29-1 and TRBJ2-1; D gene unclear. The CDR3 length is 14 residues. The germline V gene encodes CDR1 SQVTM and CDR2 ANQGSEA. V gave up 4 bases and J gave up 7 bases, with 17 bases separating them. The CDR3 loop reads CSVARAESRNEQFF. The DNA for the CDR3 is TGCAGCGTTGCTCGAGCAGAGAGTCGGAATGAGCAGTTCTTC.

A note on this clonotype: Being one base from a much bigger clone, this may be a read error. The conserved closing phenylalanine or tryptophan is absent in this CDR3, likely reflecting a read error. The chain has TRBV7-2 and TRBJ2-5; D possibly corresponds to TRBD2 (5 bases). The germline V gene has CDR1 SGHTA and CDR2 FQGNSA. Trimming took off 5 bases at V and 5 bases at J, with 18 bases between the two ends. This CDR3 is 15 amino acids long. CDR3 DNA: TGTGCCAGCAGCGGGGAGTGGCCTTTCTCCGAGACCCAGTACCTC. This translates into CASSGEWPFSETQYL.

This chain connects TRBV29-1 to TRBJ1-2, with a possible D match to TRBD1 (5 bases). The ends were cut back, 3 bases at V and 4 bases at J, with 9 bases in the middle. CDR1 is SQVTM and CDR2 is ANQGSEA in the germline V gene. The length of the CDR3 is 12 residues. CDR3 DNA sequence: TGCAGCGTTGACGTAGGGGTCTATGGCTACACCTTC. Translation gives CSVDVGVYGYTF.

This clonotype was detected many times. One junction end does not reproduce the germline sequence, and a read error may be involved. CDR3 sequence reads: CASSLGGQSYNEQFF. The CDR3 DNA is TGTGCCAGCAGCTTGGGGGGACAGAGCTACAATGAGCAGTTCTTC. V and J are TRBV5-1 and TRBJ2-1; D is possibly TRBD1 (7 bases). From germline, CDR1 is SGHRS and CDR2 YFSETQ. The CDR3 loop spans 15 amino acids.

This clonotype was observed many times. The chain carries TRBV5-8 and TRBJ1-2, with TRBD1 identical over 10 bases. The CDR3 has 14 residues. Germline trimming cut 4 bases from V and 8 bases from J; bases unmatched to any gene: 8. The germline V gene has CDR1 SGHTS and CDR2 YDEGEE. The CDR3 DNA reads as TGTGCCAGCAGCCTCGACGGGACAGGGGCGGGCTACACCTTC. It encodes CASSLDGTGAGYTF.

This clonotype was recorded at least ten times. The chain couples TRBV30 to TRBJ2-1; TRBD2 aligns across 12 bases. CDR3 size: 17 residues. With V trimmed by 0 bases and J by 4 bases, 7 bases remained unmatched. Germline CDR1 reads GTSNPN; CDR2 reads SVGIG (reference sequence). Written as DNA, the CDR3 is TGTGCCTGGAGTGTACTTAAACTAGCGGGAGGATACAATGAGCAGTTCTTC. Amino acids: CAWSVLKLAGGYNEQFF.